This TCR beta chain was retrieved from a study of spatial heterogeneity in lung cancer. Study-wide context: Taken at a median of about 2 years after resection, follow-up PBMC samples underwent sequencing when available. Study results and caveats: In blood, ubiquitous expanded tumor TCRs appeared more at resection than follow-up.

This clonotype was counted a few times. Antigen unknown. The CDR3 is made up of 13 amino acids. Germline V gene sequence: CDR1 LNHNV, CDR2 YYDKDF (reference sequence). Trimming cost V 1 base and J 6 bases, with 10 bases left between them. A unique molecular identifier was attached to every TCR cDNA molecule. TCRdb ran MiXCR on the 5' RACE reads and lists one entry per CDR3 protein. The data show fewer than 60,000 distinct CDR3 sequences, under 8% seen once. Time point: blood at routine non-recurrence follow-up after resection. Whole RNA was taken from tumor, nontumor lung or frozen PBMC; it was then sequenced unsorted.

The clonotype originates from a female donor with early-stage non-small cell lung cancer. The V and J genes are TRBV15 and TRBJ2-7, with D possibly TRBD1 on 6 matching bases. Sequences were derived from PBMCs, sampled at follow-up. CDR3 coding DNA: TGTGCCACCAGCAGAGTTAGGGGGAGCGAGCAGTACTTC. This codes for CATSRVRGSEQYF.